This T cell receptor (beta chain) derives from a study of T cells in women clearing cervical HPV infection. Overall study: Case blood was drawn when the lesion was first found; control blood after infection became undetectable. HLA type stays a possible confounder, typing being limited.

Assay used: immunoSEQ multiplex PCR; TCRdb lists only in-frame clones, some missing. This table lists 30,000 or so clones. Cervical HPV DNA detected by MY09/MY11 PCR, typed by dot-blot. The TCR was taken from a woman aged 18 to 75 with a cervical HPV16 infection that either progressed to CIN3+ or cleared (not recorded which). The sequencing input was blood buffy coat.

Partial CDR3 DNA: TGCAGTGCTAAAGGACAGGGAAGCTCCTATAATTCACCC. Its protein product is CSAKGQGSSYNSP. The whole CDR3 reads CSAKGQGSSYNSPLHF. The chain links TRBV20-1 to TRBJ1-6, with 8 nucleotides matching TRBD1. Read sequence stops 3 residues before the CDR3 end, and the germline J gene provides the missing end. The CDR3 totals 16 residues. V lost 4 bases and J lost 0; bases outside the gene matches: 5. Germline values: CDR1 DFQATT, CDR2 SNEGSKA (reference sequence).